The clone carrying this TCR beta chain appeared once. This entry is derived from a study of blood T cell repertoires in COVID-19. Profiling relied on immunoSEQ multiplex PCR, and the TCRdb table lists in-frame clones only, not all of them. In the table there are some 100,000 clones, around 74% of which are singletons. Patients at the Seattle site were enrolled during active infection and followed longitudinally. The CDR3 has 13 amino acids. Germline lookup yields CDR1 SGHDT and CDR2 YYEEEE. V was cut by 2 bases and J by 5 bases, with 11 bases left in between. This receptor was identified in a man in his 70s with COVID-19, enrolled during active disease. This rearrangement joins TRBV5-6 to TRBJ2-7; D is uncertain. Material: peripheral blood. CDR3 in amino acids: CASSFGAEHEQYF. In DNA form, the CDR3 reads TGTGCCAGCAGCTTTGGAGCCGAACACGAGCAGTACTTC.